The present T cell receptor beta chain was sequenced within a study of OX40 agonist ivuxolimab in advanced cancers. Overall study results and limits: The study observed clonal expansion of CD4+ and CD8+ blood T cells by week 6 at 0.1 to 3.0 mg/kg.

The CDR3 is 14 residues long. Germline V gives CDR1 SGHVS, CDR2 FNYEAQ. Trimming pared 1 base from V and 3 bases from J, leaving 6 bases between. Profiling relied on immunoSEQ multiplex PCR, and the TCRdb table lists in-frame clones only, not all of them. The sample contains approximately 90,000 clones, around 90% of which appear only once. On this clone: Antigen specificity is unknown.

Specimen: CD4+ or CD8+ T cells sorted from blood, collected in a trial of the OX40 agonist ivuxolimab. V usage is TRBV7-6 and J usage is TRBJ1-4; TRBD1 is a possible D gene (6 bases). This TCR came from an adult with an advanced solid tumor such as melanoma, head and neck, liver or kidney cancer. The CDR3 DNA is TGTGCCAGCAGCTTAGGGACAGCTAATGAAAAACTGTTTTTT. This encodes CASSLGTANEKLFF.